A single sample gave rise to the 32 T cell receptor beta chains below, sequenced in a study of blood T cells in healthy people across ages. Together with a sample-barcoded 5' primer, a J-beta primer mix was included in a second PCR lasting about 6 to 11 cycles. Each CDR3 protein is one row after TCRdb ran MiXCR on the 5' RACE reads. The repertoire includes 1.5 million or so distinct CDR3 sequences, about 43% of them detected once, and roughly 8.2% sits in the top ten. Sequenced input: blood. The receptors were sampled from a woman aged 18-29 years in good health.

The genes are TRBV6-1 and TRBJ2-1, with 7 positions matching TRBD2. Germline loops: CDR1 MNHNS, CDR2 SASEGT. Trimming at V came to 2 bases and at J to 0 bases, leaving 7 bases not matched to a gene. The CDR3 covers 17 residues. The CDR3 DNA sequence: TGTGCCAGCAGTGAACAGCTAGCGGCAAGCTCCTACAATGAGCAGTTCTTC. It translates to CASSEQLAASSYNEQFF.

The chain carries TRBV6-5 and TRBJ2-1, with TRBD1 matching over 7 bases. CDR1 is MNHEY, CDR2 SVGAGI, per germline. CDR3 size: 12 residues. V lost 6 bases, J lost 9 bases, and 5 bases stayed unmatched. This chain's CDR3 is CASSPNRGEQFF. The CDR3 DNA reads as TGTGCCAGCAGCCCCAACAGGGGTGAGCAGTTCTTC.

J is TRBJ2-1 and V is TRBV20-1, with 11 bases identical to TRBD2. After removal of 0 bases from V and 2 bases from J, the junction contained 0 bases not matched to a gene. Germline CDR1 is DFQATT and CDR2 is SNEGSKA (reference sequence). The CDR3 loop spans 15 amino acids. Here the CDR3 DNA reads TGCAGTGCTAGAGATAGCGGGGGGGCCTACAATGAGCAGTTCTTC. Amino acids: CSARDSGGAYNEQFF.

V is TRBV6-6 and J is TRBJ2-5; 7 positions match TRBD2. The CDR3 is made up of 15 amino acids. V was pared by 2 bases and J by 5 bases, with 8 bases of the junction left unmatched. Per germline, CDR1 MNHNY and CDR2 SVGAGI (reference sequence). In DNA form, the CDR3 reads TGTGCCAGCAGTTACACCGGACTAGTATGGGAGACCCAGTACTTC. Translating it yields CASSYTGLVWETQYF.

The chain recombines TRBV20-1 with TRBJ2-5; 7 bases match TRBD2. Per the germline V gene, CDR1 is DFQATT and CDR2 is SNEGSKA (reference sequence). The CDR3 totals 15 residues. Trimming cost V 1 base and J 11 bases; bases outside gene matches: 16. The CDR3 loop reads CSARGLLAEDNEQYF. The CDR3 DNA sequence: TGCAGTGCTAGAGGGCTGCTAGCGGAAGACAATGAGCAGTACTTC.

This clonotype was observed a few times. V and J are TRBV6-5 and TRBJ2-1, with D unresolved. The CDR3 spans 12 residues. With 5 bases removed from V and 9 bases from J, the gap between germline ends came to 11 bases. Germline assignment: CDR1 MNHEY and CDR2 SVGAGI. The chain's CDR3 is CASSQSSGEQFF. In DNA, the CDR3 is TGTGCCAGCAGTCAGTCTAGTGGTGAGCAGTTCTTC.

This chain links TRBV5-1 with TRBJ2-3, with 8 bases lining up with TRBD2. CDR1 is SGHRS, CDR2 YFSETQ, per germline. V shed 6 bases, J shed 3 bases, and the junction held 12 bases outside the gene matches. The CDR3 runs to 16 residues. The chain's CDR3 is CASTLSRGRWTDTQYF. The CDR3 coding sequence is TGCGCCAGCACCCTAAGCCGCGGGAGGTGGACAGATACGCAGTATTTT.

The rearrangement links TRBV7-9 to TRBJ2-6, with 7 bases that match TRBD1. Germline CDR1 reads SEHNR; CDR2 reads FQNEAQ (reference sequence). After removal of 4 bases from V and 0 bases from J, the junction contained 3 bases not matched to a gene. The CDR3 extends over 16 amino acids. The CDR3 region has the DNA TGTGCCAGCAGCTGGGACAGCAGCTCTGGGGCCAACGTCCTGACTTTC. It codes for CASSWDSSSGANVLTF.

This CDR3 reads CASSFRQGGTTNEKLFF. As DNA, the CDR3 is TGTGCCAGCAGCTTTCGGCAGGGGGGAACAACTAATGAAAAACTGTTTTTT. The J gene is TRBJ1-4, the V gene TRBV11-2; 7 positions match TRBD1. Germline-derived CDR1 and CDR2 are SGHAT and FQNNGV. V trimming: 3 bases; J trimming: 0 bases; junction bases outside the gene matches: 7. The CDR3 is made up of 17 amino acids.

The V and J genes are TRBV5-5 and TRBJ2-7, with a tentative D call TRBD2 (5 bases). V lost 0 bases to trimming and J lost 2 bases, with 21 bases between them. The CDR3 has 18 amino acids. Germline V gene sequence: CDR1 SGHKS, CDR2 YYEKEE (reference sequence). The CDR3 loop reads CASSLANLLRTAAYEQYF. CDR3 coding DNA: TGTGCCAGCAGCTTGGCCAACCTTCTACGAACAGCGGCCTACGAGCAGTACTTC.

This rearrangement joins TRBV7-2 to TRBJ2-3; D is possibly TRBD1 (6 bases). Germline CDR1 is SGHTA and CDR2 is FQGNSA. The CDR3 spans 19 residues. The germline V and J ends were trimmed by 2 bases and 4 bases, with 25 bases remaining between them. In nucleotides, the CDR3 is TGTGCCAGCAGCTTACGTTCTGTGGGTGAAGCAGGGGACCCAGATACGCAGTATTTT. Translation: CASSLRSVGEAGDPDTQYF.

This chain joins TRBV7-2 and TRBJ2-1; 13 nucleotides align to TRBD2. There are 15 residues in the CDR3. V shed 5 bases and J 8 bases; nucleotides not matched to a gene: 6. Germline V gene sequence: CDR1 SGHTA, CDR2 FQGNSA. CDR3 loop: CASSPTSGRVDEQFF. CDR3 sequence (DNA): TGTGCCAGCAGCCCCACTAGCGGGAGGGTAGATGAGCAGTTCTTC.

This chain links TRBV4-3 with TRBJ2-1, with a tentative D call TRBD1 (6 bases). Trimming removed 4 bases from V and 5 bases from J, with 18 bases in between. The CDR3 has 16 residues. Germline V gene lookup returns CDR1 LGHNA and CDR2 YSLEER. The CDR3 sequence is CASSLSTAGVDNEQFF. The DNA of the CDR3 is TGCGCCAGCAGCCTCTCTACGGCAGGGGTCGACAATGAGCAGTTCTTC.

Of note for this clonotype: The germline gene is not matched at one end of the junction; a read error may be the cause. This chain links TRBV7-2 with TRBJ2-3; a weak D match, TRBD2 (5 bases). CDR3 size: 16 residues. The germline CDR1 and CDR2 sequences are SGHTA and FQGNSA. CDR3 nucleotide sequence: TGTGCCAGTAGCTTAGCGCGCCTAGCCAGCACAGATACGCAGTATTTT. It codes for CASSLARLASTDTQYF.

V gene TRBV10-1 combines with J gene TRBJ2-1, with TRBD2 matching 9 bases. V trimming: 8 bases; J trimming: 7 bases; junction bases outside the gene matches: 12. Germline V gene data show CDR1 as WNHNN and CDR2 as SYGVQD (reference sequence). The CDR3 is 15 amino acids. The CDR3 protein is CASAKASGNSNEQFF. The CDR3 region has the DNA TGCGCCAGCGCCAAGGCTAGCGGGAATTCAAATGAGCAGTTCTTC.

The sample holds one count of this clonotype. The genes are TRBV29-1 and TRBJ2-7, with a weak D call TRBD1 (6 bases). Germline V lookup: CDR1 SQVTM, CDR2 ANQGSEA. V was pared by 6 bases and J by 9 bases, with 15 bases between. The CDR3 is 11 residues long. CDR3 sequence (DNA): TGCAGCGTGCGAGCTCAGGGGCCGCAGTACTTC. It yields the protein CSVRAQGPQYF.

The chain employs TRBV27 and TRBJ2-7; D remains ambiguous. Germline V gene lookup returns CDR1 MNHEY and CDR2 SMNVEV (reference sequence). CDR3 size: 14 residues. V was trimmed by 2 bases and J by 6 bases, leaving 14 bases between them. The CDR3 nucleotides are TGTGCCAGCAGTTTAGTACGGGCCGACTGCGAGCAGTACTTC. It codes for CASSLVRADCEQYF.

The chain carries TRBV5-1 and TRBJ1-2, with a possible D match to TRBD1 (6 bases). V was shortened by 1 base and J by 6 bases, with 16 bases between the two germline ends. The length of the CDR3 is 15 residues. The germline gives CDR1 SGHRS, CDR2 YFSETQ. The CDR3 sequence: CASSLIGGLLDGYTF. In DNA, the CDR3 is TGCGCCAGCAGCTTGATTGGGGGGCTCTTGGATGGCTACACCTTC. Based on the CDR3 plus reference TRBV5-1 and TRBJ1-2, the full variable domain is KAGVTQTPRYLIKTRGQQVTLSCSPISGHRSVSWYQQTPGQGLQFLFEYFSETQRNKGNFPGRFSGRQFSNSRSEMNVSTLELGDSALYLCASSLIGGLLDGYTFGSGTRLTVV.

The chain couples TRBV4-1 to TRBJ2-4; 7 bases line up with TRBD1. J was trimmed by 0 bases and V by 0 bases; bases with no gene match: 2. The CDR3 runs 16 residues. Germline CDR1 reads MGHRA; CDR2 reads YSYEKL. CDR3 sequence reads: CASSQDTGVAKNIQYF. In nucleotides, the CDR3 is TGCGCCAGCAGCCAAGATACAGGGGTAGCCAAAAACATTCAGTACTTC.

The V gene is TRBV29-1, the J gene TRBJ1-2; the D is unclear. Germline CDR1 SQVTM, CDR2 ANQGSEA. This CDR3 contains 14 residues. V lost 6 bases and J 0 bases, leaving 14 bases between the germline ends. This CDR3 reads CSVLLDRTNYGYTF. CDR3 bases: TGCAGCGTCCTCCTTGACCGGACTAACTATGGCTACACCTTC.

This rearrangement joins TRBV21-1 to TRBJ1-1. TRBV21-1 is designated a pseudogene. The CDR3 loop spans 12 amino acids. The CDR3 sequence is CASSKVGNKAFF. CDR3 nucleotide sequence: TGTGCCAGCAGCAAAGTGGGGAACAAAGCTTTCTTT.

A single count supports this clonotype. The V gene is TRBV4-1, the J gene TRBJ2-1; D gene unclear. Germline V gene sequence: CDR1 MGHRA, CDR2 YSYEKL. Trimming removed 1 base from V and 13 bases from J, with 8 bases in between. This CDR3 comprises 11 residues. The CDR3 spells CASSQAETQFF. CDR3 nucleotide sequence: TGCGCCAGCAGCCAAGCTGAGACCCAGTTCTTC.

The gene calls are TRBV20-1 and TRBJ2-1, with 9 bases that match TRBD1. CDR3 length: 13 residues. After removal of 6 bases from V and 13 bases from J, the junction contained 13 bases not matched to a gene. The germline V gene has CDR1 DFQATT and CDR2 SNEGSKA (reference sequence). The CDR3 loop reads CSADPGQGETQFF. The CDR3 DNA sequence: TGCAGTGCGGACCCGGGACAGGGAGAGACCCAGTTCTTC.

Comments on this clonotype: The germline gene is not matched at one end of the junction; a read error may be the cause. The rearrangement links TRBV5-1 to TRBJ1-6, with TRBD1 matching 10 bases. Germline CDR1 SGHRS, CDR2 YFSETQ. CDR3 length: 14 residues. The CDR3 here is CASRTGTGDSPLHF. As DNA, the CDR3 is TGCGCTAGCAGGACCGGGACAGGGGATTCACCCCTCCACTTT.

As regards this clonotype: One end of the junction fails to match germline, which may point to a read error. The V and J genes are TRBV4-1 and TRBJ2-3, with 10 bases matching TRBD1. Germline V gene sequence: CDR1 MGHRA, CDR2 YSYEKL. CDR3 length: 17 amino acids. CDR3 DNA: TGCGCCAGCAGCCAAGTCTGGGGGACAGGGGTCACAGGTACGCAGTATTTT. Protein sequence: CASSQVWGTGVTGTQYF.

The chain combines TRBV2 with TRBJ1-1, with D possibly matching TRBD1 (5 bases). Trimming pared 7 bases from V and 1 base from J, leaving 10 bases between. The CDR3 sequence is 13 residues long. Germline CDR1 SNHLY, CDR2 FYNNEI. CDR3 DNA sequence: TGTGCCAGCATTCGGGACGGGAACACTGAAGCTTTCTTT. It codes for CASIRDGNTEAFF. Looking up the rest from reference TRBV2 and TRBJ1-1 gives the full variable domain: EPEVTQTPSHQVTQMGQEVILRCVPISNHLYFYWYRQILGQKVEFLVSFYNNEISEKSEIFDDQFSVERPDGSNFTLKIRSTKLEDSAMYFCASIRDGNTEAFFGQGTRLTVV.

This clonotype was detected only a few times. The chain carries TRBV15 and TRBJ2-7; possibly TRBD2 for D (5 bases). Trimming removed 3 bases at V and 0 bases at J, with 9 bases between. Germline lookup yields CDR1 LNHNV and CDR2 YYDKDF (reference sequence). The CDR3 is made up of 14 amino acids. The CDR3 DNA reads TGTGCCACCAGCAGCACGGGAAGCTCCTACGAGCAGTACTTC. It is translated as CATSSTGSSYEQYF.

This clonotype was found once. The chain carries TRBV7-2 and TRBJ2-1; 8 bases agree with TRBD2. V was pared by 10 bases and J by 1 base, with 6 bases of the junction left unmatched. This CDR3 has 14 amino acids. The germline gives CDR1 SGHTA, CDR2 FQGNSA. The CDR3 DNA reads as TGTGCCAACAGTCGGGGGGGTTCCTACAATGAGCAGTTCTTC. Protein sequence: CANSRGGSYNEQFF.

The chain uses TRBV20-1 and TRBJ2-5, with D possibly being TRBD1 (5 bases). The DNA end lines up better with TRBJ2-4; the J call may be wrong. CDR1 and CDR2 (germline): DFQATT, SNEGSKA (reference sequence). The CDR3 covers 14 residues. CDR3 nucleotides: TGCAGTGCTAGCAAACAGGCGACCAAAAACATTCAGTACTTC. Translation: CSASKQATKNIQYF.

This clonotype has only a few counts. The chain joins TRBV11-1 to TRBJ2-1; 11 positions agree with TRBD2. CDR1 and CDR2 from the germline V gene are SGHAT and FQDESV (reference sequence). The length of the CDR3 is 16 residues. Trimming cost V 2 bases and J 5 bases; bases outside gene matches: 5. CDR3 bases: TGTGCCAGCAGCTTACGTATAGCGGGGGGGAACAATGAGCAGTTCTTC. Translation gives CASSLRIAGGNNEQFF. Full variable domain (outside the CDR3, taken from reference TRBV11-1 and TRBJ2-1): EAEVAQSPRYKITEKSQAVAFWCDPISGHATLYWYRQILGQGPELLVQFQDESVVDDSQLPKDRFSAERLKGVDSTLKIQPAELGDSAMYLCASSLRIAGGNNEQFFGPGTRLTVL.

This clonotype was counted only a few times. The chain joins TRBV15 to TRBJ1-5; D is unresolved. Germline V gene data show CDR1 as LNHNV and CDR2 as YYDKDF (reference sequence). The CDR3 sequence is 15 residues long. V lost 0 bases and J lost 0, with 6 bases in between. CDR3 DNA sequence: TGTGCCACCAGCAGAGACAGGTATAGCAATCAGCCCCAGCATTTT. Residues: CATSRDRYSNQPQHF.

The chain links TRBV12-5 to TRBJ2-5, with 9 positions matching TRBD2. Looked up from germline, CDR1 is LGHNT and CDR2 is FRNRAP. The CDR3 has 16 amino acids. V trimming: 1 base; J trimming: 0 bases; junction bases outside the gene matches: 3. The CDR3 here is CASGLGLAVYQETQYF. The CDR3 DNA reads TGTGCTAGTGGTTTGGGACTAGCGGTGTACCAAGAGACCCAGTACTTC. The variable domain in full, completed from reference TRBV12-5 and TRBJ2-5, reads DARVTQTPRHKVTEMGQEVTMRCQPILGHNTVFWYRQTMMQGLELLAYFRNRAPLDDSGMPKDRFSAEMPDATLATLKIQPSEPRDSAVYFCASGLGLAVYQETQYFGPGTRLLVL.